This T cell receptor (beta chain) was sequenced for a study of T cell responses to AZD1222 COVID-19 vaccine. Measured with immunoSEQ multiplex PCR; TCRdb has only the in-frame clones, and not every one. The sample contains tens of thousands of clones, 80% to 95% of which appear only once. V dropped 6 bases and J dropped 7 bases, with 13 bases sitting between them. Germline CDR1 is MNHEY and CDR2 is SVGEGT. The CDR3 extends over 13 amino acids. There are a few counts of this clone. This chain uses TRBV6-2 or TRBV6-3 with TRBJ2-1; D is unresolved. The clonotype was recovered from an adult who received the AZD1222 COVID-19 vaccine. Sequenced here: peripheral blood, sampled 28 days after the second AZD1222 dose. The CDR3 loop reads CASSLGPGNEQFF. In DNA, the CDR3 is TGTGCCAGCAGCCTGGGTCCTGGGAATGAGCAGTTCTTC.